The rows below give T cell receptor beta chains drawn from one sample of a study of early T cells in non-severe SARS-CoV-2 infection. Using its own MiXCR run on the 5' RACE reads, TCRdb lists one record per CDR3 protein. The top ten clones hold 5.5% to 7% of a sample with over 100,000 distinct CDR3 sequences, under 15% of them seen once. Sequencing used whole blood. All receptors come from an adult who was a healthcare worker with PCR-confirmed SARS-CoV-2 infection or an uninfected control (not recorded which). CDR3s include the opening cysteine and the closing phenylalanine or tryptophan. D genes are given only for firm matches. Clone size is not always given. Where it is, it says once, few, many or a class for expanded clones.

d_call j_call v_call clone_size cdr3_nt cdr3_aa
TRBD2 TRBJ2-5 TRBV24-1 many TGTGCCACCAGGGCTAGCGGGAGGAAGACCCAGTACTTC CATRASGRKTQYF
. TRBJ1-4 TRBV6-1 . TGTGCCAGCACCCGAGGAGCCCAGATCGGTGAAAAACTGTTTTTT CASTRGAQIGEKLFF
. TRBJ2-5 TRBV19 many TGTGCCAGTAGCGTCCAGGGCAAGACCCAGTACTTC CASSVQGKTQYF
TRBD2 TRBJ2-7 TRBV15 . TGTGCCACCAGCCCCGACCCCGGGACTAGCAGCGAGCAGTACTTC CATSPDPGTSSEQYF
. TRBJ2-7 TRBV2 once TGTGCCAGCAGTGCACCGGGTCCTTACGAGCAGTACTTC CASSAPGPYEQYF
TRBD2 TRBJ2-7 TRBV9 few TGTGCCAGCAGCCCACGGCTAGCGGGGACCTACGAGCAGTACTTC CASSPRLAGTYEQYF
. TRBJ2-5 TRBV19 few TGTGCCAGTAGTATAGGGGGGACCCAGTACTTC CASSIGGTQYF
. TRBJ2-3 TRBV20-1 many TGCAGTGCCCGAGGCTATGACACGCGTTATTTT CSARGYDTRYF
TRBD2 TRBJ2-7 TRBV9 . TGTGCCAGCAGCGTCTTTGCTAGCGGGAGCTACGAGCAGTACTTC CASSVFASGSYEQYF
. TRBJ1-1 TRBV15 . TGTGCCACCAGCAGAGTGACATCTGAGGCCACTGAAGCTTTCTTT CATSRVTSEATEAFF
. TRBJ2-3 TRBV21-1 . TGTGCCAGCAGCATCGGGGATTGGGCAGATACGCAGTATTTT CASSIGDWADTQYF
TRBD1 TRBJ1-1 TRBV12-3/TRBV12-4 . TGTGCCAGCAGTTTCTCAGGGGGCGTGGCTTTCTTT CASSFSGGVAFF
. TRBJ2-7 TRBV7-9 many TGTGCCAGCAGGTTGGGCGGGAATACCTACGAGCAGTACTTC CASRLGGNTYEQYF
. TRBJ1-6 TRBV4-1 . TGCGCCAGCAGCCAGGACCCGGGACGGTCTTCACCCCTCCACTTT CASSQDPGRSSPLHF
. TRBJ2-5 TRBV9 few TGTGCCAGCAGCGTAGGCGTAGGGACGGAGACCCAGTACTTC CASSVGVGTETQYF